These 5 T cell receptor beta chains originate from one sample sequenced in a study of metastatic and nonmetastatic thyroid tumors. TCRdb re-called the PCR reads via MiXCR. The sample comprises 75,000 to 100,000 clones, 10% to 15% of which are singletons, and around 11% rests with the top ten. Each patient came to thyroid surgery without any prior treatment (of any kind). The material sequenced was blood. The receptors were sampled from a female donor with papillary thyroid cancer or a benign thyroid nodule (not recorded which). Some clones in this sample may be carry-over from other donors' samples.

This clone was counted only a few times. This sequence joins TRBV6-1 and TRBJ2-2; TRBD2 matches at 7 bases. Germline V gene lookup returns CDR1 MNHNS and CDR2 SASEGT. The J segment lost 5 bases and the V segment lost 3 bases, leaving 0 bases of the junction unmatched. This CDR3 comprises 13 residues. The CDR3 protein is CASSERETGELFF. CDR3 bases: TGTGCCAGCAGTGAGCGGGAGACCGGGGAGCTGTTTTTT.

The chain combines TRBV5-6 with TRBJ2-5; D gene unclear. V was clipped by 1 base and J by 4 bases, with 8 bases between them. This CDR3 region has 13 residues. The germline gives CDR1 SGHDT, CDR2 YYEEEE. CDR3 amino acids: CASSLNHRETQYF. The CDR3 DNA follows: TGTGCCAGCAGCTTGAACCACCGAGAGACCCAGTACTTC.

This clone was seen many times. As DNA, the CDR3 is TGTGCCAGCAGCTGGGGGGGACAGGTACTCCACTTT. This encodes CASSWGGQVLHF. The chain has TRBV5-6 and TRBJ1-6; TRBD1 matches 8 bases. The CDR3 covers 12 residues. Germline V gene lookup returns CDR1 SGHDT and CDR2 YYEEEE. With V trimmed by 3 bases and J by 16 bases, 6 bases remained unmatched.

This clone was seen repeatedly, ten times or more. The chain links TRBV7-9 to TRBJ1-5; D gene unclear. CDR3 size: 14 residues. The ends were cut back, 0 bases at V and 4 bases at J, with 7 bases in the middle. Germline loops: CDR1 SEHNR, CDR2 FQNEAQ (reference sequence). The CDR3, as DNA: TGTGCCAGCAGCTTAGCGTCGGGTAATCAGCCCCAGCATTTT. Translation: CASSLASGNQPQHF.

In the case of this clone: Sequence at one end of the junction differs from germline and may be a read error. J is TRBJ1-2 and V is TRBV6-1; 7 nucleotides match TRBD1. Germline-derived CDR1 and CDR2 are MNHNS and SASEGT. The CDR3 has 13 residues. The CDR3 region has the DNA TGTGCCAGCAGTGCAGGGGGAGGATATGGCTACAACTTC. This encodes CASSAGGGYGYNF.